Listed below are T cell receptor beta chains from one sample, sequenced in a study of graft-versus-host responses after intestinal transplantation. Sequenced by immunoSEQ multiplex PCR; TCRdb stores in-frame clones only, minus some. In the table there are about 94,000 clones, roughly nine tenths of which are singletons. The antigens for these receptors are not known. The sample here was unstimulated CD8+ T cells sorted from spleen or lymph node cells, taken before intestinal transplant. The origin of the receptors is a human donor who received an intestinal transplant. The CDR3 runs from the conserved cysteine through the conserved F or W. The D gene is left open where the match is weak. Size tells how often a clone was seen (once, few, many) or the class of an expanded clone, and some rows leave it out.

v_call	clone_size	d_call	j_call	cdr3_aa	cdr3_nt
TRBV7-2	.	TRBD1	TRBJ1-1	CASSLRDRGSFTEAFF	TGTGCCAGCAGCCTCCGGGACAGGGGGAGCTTCACTGAAGCTTTCTTT
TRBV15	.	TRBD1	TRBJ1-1	CATSGAGTENTEAFF	TGTGCCACCAGCGGAGCCGGGACAGAGAACACTGAAGCTTTCTTT
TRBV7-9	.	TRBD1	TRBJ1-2	CASSLGGATGSLGGYTF	TGTGCCAGCAGCTTAGGAGGCGCGACAGGGAGTTTGGGAGGCTACACCTTC
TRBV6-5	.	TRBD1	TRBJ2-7	CASSLGQVGYEQYF	TGTGCCAGCAGCCTCGGACAGGTCGGGTACGAGCAGTACTTC
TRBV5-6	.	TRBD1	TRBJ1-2	CASSVGQGEGYTF	TGTGCCAGCAGCGTAGGACAGGGCGAGGGCTACACCTTC
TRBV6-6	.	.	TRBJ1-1	CATSFPWGPNTEAFF	TGTGCCACCTCCTTCCCCTGGGGCCCTAACACTGAAGCTTTCTTT
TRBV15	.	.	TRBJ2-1	CATSEGSYNEQFF	TGTGCCACCAGCGAGGGCTCCTACAATGAGCAGTTCTTC
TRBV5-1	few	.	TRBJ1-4	CASSYRATNEKLFF	TGCGCCAGCAGCTACAGGGCAACTAATGAAAAACTGTTTTTT
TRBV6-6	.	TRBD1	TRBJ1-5	CASSPGTGLNQPQHF	TGTGCCAGCAGTCCCGGGACAGGGCTCAATCAGCCCCAGCATTTT
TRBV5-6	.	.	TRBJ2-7	CASSLRVMTASYEQYF	TGTGCCAGCAGCTTGCGGGTTATGACAGCTTCCTACGAGCAGTACTTC
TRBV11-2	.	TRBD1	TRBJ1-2	CASRTPGQSIYGYTF	TGTGCCAGCAGAACACCGGGACAGTCGATCTATGGCTACACCTTC
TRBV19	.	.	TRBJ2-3	CASSPRTASTDTQYF	TGTGCCAGTAGTCCGCGGACAGCTAGCACAGATACGCAGTATTTT
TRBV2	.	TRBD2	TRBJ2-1	CASSERASGGARNEQFF	TGTGCCAGCAGTGAAAGGGCTAGCGGGGGGGCTCGCAATGAGCAGTTCTTC
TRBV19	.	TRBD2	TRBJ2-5	CASSPRTSGGETQYF	TGTGCCAGTAGTCCCCGGACTAGCGGGGGGGAGACCCAGTACTTC
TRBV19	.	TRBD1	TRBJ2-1	CASSTGTGAYNEQFF	TGTGCCAGTAGTACTGGGACAGGGGCCTACAATGAGCAGTTCTTC
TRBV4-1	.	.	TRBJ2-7	CASSPRENYEQYF	TGCGCCAGCAGCCCCAGGGAAAACTACGAGCAGTACTTC
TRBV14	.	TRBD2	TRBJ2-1	CASSGSGSYEQFF	TGTGCCAGCAGCGGAAGCGGGAGCTATGAGCAGTTCTTC
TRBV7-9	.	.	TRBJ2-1	CASSLGPNNEQFF	TGTGCCAGCAGCTTGGGCCCTAACAATGAGCAGTTCTTC
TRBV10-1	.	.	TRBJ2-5	CASSDQGQETQYF	TGCGCCAGCAGTGACCAGGGGCAAGAGACCCAGTACTTC
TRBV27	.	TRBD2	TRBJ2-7	CASSLRLAGDHEQYF	TGTGCCAGCAGTTTACGGCTAGCGGGAGACCACGAGCAGTACTTC
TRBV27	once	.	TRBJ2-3	CASSLGLTSTDTQYF	TGTGCCAGCAGTTTGGGACTGACTAGCACAGATACGCAGTATTTT
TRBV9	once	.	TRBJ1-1	CASSVGLYTEAFF	TGTGCCAGCAGCGTAGGACTGTACACTGAAGCTTTCTTT
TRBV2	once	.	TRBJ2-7	CASSEAGSSYEQYF	TGTGCCAGCAGTGAAGCAGGGAGCTCCTACGAGCAGTACTTC
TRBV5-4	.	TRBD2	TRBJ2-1	CASSLERGSSYNEQFF	TGTGCCAGCAGCTTGGAGCGGGGCAGCTCCTACAATGAGCAGTTCTTC
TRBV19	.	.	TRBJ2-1	CASSIVGEREQFF	TGTGCCAGTAGTATAGTGGGTGAGCGGGAGCAGTTCTTC
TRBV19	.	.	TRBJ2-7	CASSQGIDEQYF	TGTGCCAGTAGTCAGGGGATCGACGAGCAGTACTTC
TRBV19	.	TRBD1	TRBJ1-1	CASSPHQGAPTEAFF	TGTGCCAGTAGTCCGCATCAGGGGGCTCCCACTGAAGCTTTCTTT
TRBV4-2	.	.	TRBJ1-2	CASSHYREGDGYTF	TGTGCCAGCAGCCACTACAGGGAAGGCGATGGCTACACCTTC
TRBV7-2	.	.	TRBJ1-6	CASSPPTALTGPSPLHF	TGTGCCAGCAGCCCCCCGACAGCTCTGACAGGACCTTCACCCCTCCACTTT
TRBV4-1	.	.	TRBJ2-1	CASSLPGMVNEQFF	TGCGCCAGCAGTCTTCCGGGGATGGTCAATGAGCAGTTCTTC
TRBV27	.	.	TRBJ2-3	CASSTSLNTDTQYF	TGTGCCAGCTCAACATCCCTTAACACAGATACGCAGTATTTT
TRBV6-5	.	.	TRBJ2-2	CASSNQQGTGELFF	TGTGCCAGCAGTAATCAACAGGGCACCGGGGAGCTGTTTTTT
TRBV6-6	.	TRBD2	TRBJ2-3	CASQREVTDTQYF	TGTGCCAGCCAGCGGGAGGTAACAGATACGCAGTATTTT
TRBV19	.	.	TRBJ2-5	CASSKLLGSQETQYF	TGTGCCAGTAGCAAATTACTAGGGTCCCAAGAGACCCAGTACTTC
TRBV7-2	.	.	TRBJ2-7	CASSLDGRSLAYEQYF	TGTGCCAGCAGCTTAGACGGTCGGTCCCTGGCCTACGAGCAGTACTTC
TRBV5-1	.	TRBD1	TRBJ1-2	CASSMGQAFNYGYTF	TGCGCCAGCAGCATGGGACAGGCCTTTAACTATGGCTACACCTTC
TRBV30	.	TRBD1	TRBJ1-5	CAWRPSPGQGSNQPQHF	TGTGCCTGGAGGCCGTCACCGGGACAGGGTAGCAATCAGCCCCAGCATTTT
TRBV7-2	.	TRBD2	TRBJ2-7	CASKVLAGVDEQYF	TGTGCCAGCAAAGTACTAGCGGGAGTGGACGAGCAGTACTTC
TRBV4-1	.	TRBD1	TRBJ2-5	CASSQDDRGQTQYF	TGCGCCAGCAGCCAAGATGACAGGGGCCAGACCCAGTACTTC
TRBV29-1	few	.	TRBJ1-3	CSVVIGGNTIYF	TGCAGCGTTGTCATCGGTGGAAACACCATATATTTT
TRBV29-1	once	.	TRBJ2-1	CSVVGQGTNYNEQFF	TGCAGCGTTGTAGGGCAGGGGACCAACTACAATGAGCAGTTCTTC
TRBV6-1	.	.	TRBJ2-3	CASSEGLASTDTQYF	TGTGCCAGCAGTGAAGGGCTAGCAAGTACAGATACGCAGTATTTT
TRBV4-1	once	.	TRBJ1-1	CASSQDMGGIGNTEAFF	TGCGCCAGCAGCCAAGATATGGGGGGAATAGGGAACACTGAAGCTTTCTTT
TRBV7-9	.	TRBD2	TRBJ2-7	CASSLETSGFYEQYF	TGTGCCAGCAGCTTAGAGACTAGCGGGTTCTACGAGCAGTACTTC
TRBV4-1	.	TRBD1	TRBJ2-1	CASSPPGQDHNEQFF	TGCGCCAGCAGCCCCCCCGGACAGGACCACAATGAGCAGTTCTTC
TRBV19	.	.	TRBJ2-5	CASGIVAGPGETQYF	TGTGCCAGTGGTATAGTTGCGGGGCCTGGGGAGACCCAGTACTTC
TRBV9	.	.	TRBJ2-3	CASSVGAGTDTQYF	TGTGCCAGCAGCGTAGGGGCAGGGACAGATACGCAGTATTTT
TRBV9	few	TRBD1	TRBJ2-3	CASSVEAGGENTQYF	TGTGCCAGCAGCGTAGAGGCAGGGGGAGAGAATACGCAGTATTTT
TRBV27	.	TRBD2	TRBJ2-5	CASRVGGVEETQYF	TGTGCCAGCAGGGTGGGAGGGGTCGAAGAGACCCAGTACTTC
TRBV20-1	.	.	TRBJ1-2	CSAILDNGYTF	TGCAGTGCGATCCTGGACAATGGCTACACCTTC
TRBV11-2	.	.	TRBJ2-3	CASSLEGGGYGTDTQYF	TGTGCCAGCAGCTTAGAGGGAGGGGGTTACGGCACAGATACGCAGTATTTT
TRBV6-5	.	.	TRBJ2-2	CASLGTRHTGELFF	TGTGCCAGCCTCGGGACACGGCACACCGGGGAGCTGTTTTTT
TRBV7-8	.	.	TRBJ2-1	CASSERPVNGQNEQFF	TGTGCCAGCAGCGAACGGCCGGTAAATGGGCAAAATGAGCAGTTCTTC
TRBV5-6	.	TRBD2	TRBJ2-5	CASSGGGETQYF	TGTGCCAGCAGCGGCGGGGGGGAGACCCAGTACTTC
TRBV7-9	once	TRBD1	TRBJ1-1	CASSTTGGAIRAFF	TGTGCCAGCAGCACCACAGGGGGCGCGATTCGAGCTTTCTTT
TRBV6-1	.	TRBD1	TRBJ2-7	CASSEWTGSYEQYF	TGTGCCAGCAGTGAATGGACAGGCTCCTACGAGCAGTACTTC
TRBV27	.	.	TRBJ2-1	CASSDQYNEQFF	TGTGCCAGCAGTGATCAGTACAATGAGCAGTTCTTC
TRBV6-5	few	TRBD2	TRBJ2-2	CASSTSGSWTGELFF	TGTGCCAGCAGTACTAGCGGGAGTTGGACCGGGGAGCTGTTTTTT
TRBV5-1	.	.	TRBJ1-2	CASSWGVGGWYGYTF	TGCGCCAGCAGCTGGGGGGTTGGAGGCTGGTACGGCTACACCTTC